The T cell receptor beta chain described here comes from a study of OX40 agonist ivuxolimab in advanced cancers. General study points: More expanded clones were seen, on average, in CD8+ T cells than in CD4+.

V was clipped by 4 bases and J by 4 bases, with 9 bases between them. The germline V gene encodes CDR1 GTSNPN and CDR2 SVGIG (reference sequence). The CDR3 consists of 12 residues. Assay used: immunoSEQ multiplex PCR; TCRdb lists only in-frame clones, some missing. The sample holds around 69,000 clones, approximately 80% seen once. Remarks on this clone: The antigen is undetermined.

Sequencing was performed on CD4+ or CD8+ T cells sorted from blood, taken in a trial of the OX40 agonist ivuxolimab. The chain combines TRBV30 with TRBJ2-3; unclear D gene. This receptor was taken from an adult with an advanced solid tumor such as melanoma, head and neck, liver or kidney cancer. The CDR3 sequence is CAWTVGADTQYF. The CDR3 coding sequence is TGTGCCTGGACCGTTGGGGCAGATACGCAGTATTTT. Supplemented by reference TRBV30 and TRBJ2-3, the full variable domain reads SQTIHQWPATLVQPVGSPLSLECTVEGTSNPNLYWYRQAAGRGLQLLFYSVGIGQISSEVPQNLSASRPQDRQFILSSKKLLLSDSGFYLCAWTVGADTQYFGPGTRLTVL.